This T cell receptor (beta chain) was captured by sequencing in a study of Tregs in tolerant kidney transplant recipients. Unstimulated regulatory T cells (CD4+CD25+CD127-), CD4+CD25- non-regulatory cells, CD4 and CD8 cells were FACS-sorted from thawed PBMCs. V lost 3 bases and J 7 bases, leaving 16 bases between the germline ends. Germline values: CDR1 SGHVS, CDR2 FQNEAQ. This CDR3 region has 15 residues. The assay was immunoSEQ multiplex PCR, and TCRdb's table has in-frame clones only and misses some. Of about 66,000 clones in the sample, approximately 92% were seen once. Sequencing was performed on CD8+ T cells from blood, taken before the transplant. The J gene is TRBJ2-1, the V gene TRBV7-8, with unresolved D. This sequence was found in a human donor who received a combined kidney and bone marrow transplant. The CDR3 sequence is CASSFGSNMGNEQFF. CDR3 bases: TGTGCCAGCAGCTTCGGTAGCAATATGGGTAATGAGCAGTTCTTC.